The rows below give T cell receptor beta chains drawn from one sample of a study of yellow fever vaccine responses in identical twins. One entry per CDR3 protein, called by TCRdb with MiXCR from the RT-PCR reads. The sample shows over 1,500 distinct CDR3 sequences, approximately 88% of them seen only once. Specimen: T cells from blood (PBMCs), unsorted or a sorted subset (not recorded which), collected before or after yellow fever vaccination (not recorded which). These TCRs come from a woman under 30 who received the yellow fever vaccine. CDR3s leave out the opening cysteine and the closing phenylalanine or tryptophan. Fields, in order: V gene, CDR3 protein.

TRBV4-1	ASSQEGQGAYEQY
TRBV11-2	ASSLGPTLNTEAF
TRBV7-6	ASSLDGPRYGYT
TRBV5-5	ASSQGGGQETQY
TRBV11-3	ASSLLLAGVHEQF
TRBV10-1	ASSESLTGAYEQY
TRBV5-4	ASSLGSYYEQY
TRBV11-2	ASSPKAGGQF
TRBV11-2	ASSLGRGPYEQY
TRBV6-4	ASSDSGHYGYT
TRBV28	ASRLPNEKLF
TRBV27	ATKPTTSYQETQY
TRBV4-3	ASSQEGWTEAF
TRBV7-3	ASSFTGYEQY
TRBV2	ASSASLLNSPLH
TRBV5-4	ASSSISGAVLNEQF
TRBV11-2	ASSFEGRRSGNTIY
TRBV10-1	ASSDHARVDEQY
TRBV4-1	ASRPTGGDGYT
TRBV18	ASSPGLQETQY
TRBV4-2	ASSRDPDHPSAQY
TRBV10-2	ASSPLSGGGDTQY
TRBV15	ATSTLERTEAF
TRBV4-3	ASSQMGYEQY
TRBV11-2	ASSLVGSDTQY
TRBV4-3	ASSQDGAGRLNEQF
TRBV9	ASSVQGSGASYEQY
TRBV6-5	ASSSDRGYEQY
TRBV7-3	ASSDGDRVYNEQF
TRBV11-3	ASSSPDTSYEQY
TRBV11-2	ASSLQNSPLH
TRBV10-1	ASSRGSYEQY
TRBV23-1	ASLEGPNEQY
TRBV6-5	ASSYSIRGTFSYEQY
TRBV7-2	ASSLALTSTDTQY
TRBV12-5	ASGLESSGPFPPHPMNTEAF